The clone carrying this T cell receptor beta chain has ten or more counts. The data are from a study of CD8+CD57+ T cells in acquired aplastic anemia. Study at large: Sorted CD4+ and CD8+ cells yielded DNA averaging around 3.2 ug.

The patients chosen for sequencing had shown expansion of CD8+CD57+ cells (detected by flow cytometry). Researchers used genomic DNA as the template to profile TCR beta VDJ and CDR3. In TCRdb, the reads were re-called with MiXCR into one record per CDR3 protein. The table shows under 200,000 distinct CDR3 sequences, with more than 40% occurring only once. Germline CDR1 PRHDT, CDR2 FYEKMQ (reference sequence). Trimming pared 1 base from V and 5 bases from J, leaving 14 bases between. There are 15 residues in the CDR3. Sequences were obtained from sorted CD4+, CD8+, or CD8+CD57+ T cells (not recorded which) from PBMCs. This chain joins TRBV13 and TRBJ2-5, with a tentative D call TRBD1 (5 bases). The sequence derives from a human donor with aplastic anemia. CDR3 in DNA: TGTGCCAGCAGCTTAGCCAGGGTCTTAGGGGAGACCCAGTACTTC. Protein sequence: CASSLARVLGETQYF.